What follows are 4 T cell receptor beta chains derived from one specimen sequenced in a study of cytomegalovirus exposure and HLA in healthy donors. The study ran its PCR with 60 Vbeta and 13 Jbeta primers. Sequencing was performed with immunoSEQ multiplex PCR; in TCRdb, only in-frame clones are kept and a portion is missing. The sample lists about 120,000 clones, roughly 78% occurring once. Sequences were obtained from PBMCs. These receptor sequences come from a woman in her 30s in good health and CMV-seronegative.

The chain employs TRBV6-5 and TRBJ1-3; no definite D call. In germline, CDR1 is MNHEY, CDR2 SVGAGI. There are 14 residues in the CDR3. With 4 bases removed from V and 0 bases from J, the gap between germline ends came to 7 bases. The chain's CDR3 is CASSFGSSGNTIYF. CDR3 DNA sequence: TGTGCCAGCAGTTTCGGGAGCTCTGGAAACACCATATATTTT.

This clone was seen just once. V usage is TRBV7-9 and J usage is TRBJ1-1; possible D gene TRBD1, 6 bases. Germline V gives CDR1 SEHNR, CDR2 FQNEAQ (reference sequence). The CDR3 is made up of 14 amino acids. Trimming stripped 5 bases from V and 5 bases from J, with 15 bases between. CDR3: CASSPGAVETEAFF. CDR3 nucleotide sequence: TGTGCCAGCAGCCCAGGGGCCGTGGAGACTGAAGCTTTCTTT.

This sequence joins TRBV7-6 and TRBJ2-6; 7 nucleotides agree with TRBD2. CDR1 and CDR2 from the germline V gene are SGHVS and FNYEAQ. CDR3 length: 17 residues. V dropped 6 bases and J dropped 1; count of bases not matched to a gene: 9. The CDR3, as DNA: TGTGCCAGCAGAGGCTGGGACGGGGGGTCTGGGGCCAACGTCCTGACTTTC. It yields the protein CASRGWDGGSGANVLTF.

The J gene is TRBJ1-1, the V gene TRBV7-2, with 8 nucleotides matching TRBD1. With V trimmed by 1 base and J by 7 bases, 2 bases remained unmatched. This CDR3 is 13 amino acids long. Per the germline V gene, CDR1 is SGHTA and CDR2 is FQGNSA. The CDR3 region has the DNA TGTGCCAGCAGCTTAGTACAGGGGGGTGAAGCTTTCTTT. It codes for CASSLVQGGEAFF.